These 15 T cell receptor beta chains share one sample of origin, sequenced in a study of cytomegalovirus exposure and HLA in healthy donors. Use of 60 Vbeta and 13 Jbeta primers characterized the PCR. Clones were sequenced by immunoSEQ multiplex PCR, and TCRdb holds only the in-frame ones, with some missing. The sample contains 93,000 or so clones, around four fifths of which appear only once. Source material: PBMCs. The receptor source for this set is a woman younger than 30 in good health and CMV-seropositive.

The chain links TRBV4-2 to TRBJ2-1, with TRBD1 matching 9 bases. Trimming cost V 4 bases and J 8 bases; bases outside gene matches: 6. The length of the CDR3 is 14 residues. Per the germline V gene, CDR1 is LGHNA and CDR2 is YNFKEQ. This CDR3 is CASSPGQGMDEQFF. DNA for the CDR3: TGTGCCAGCAGCCCCGGACAGGGGATGGATGAGCAGTTCTTC.

V gene TRBV28 combines with J gene TRBJ1-2; D is undetermined. This CDR3 comprises 15 residues. Germline CDR1 MDHEN, CDR2 SYDVKM. V dropped 6 bases and J dropped 5 bases, with 19 bases sitting between them. DNA of the CDR3: TGTGCCAGCAGATTACCTGGCATGACTCTTTATGGCTACACCTTC. Its translation is CASRLPGMTLYGYTF.

This CDR3 is CASSMRQRGYYGYTF. The CDR3, as DNA: TGTGCCAGTAGTATGCGGCAGAGGGGGTACTATGGCTACACCTTC. This chain uses TRBV19 with TRBJ1-2; D may be TRBD1 (6 bases). Germline values: CDR1 LNHDA, CDR2 SQIVND (reference sequence). V lost 3 bases and J lost 3, with 14 bases in between. The CDR3 runs 15 residues.

This sequence joins TRBV29-1 and TRBJ2-1; 9 nucleotides line up with TRBD2. CDR1 and CDR2 (germline): SQVTM, ANQGSEA. The CDR3 contains 17 residues. V was clipped by 4 bases and J by 2 bases; unmatched bases: 12. The chain's CDR3 is CSVGGGAGGRTYNEQFF. In DNA form, the CDR3 reads TGCAGCGTTGGCGGGGGGGCAGGTGGTCGGACCTACAATGAGCAGTTCTTC.

This clone was found a few times. The gene calls are TRBV4-1 and TRBJ2-7; no clear D. V lost 0 bases and J lost 7, with 16 bases in between. This CDR3 region has 15 residues. The germline V gene encodes CDR1 MGHRA and CDR2 YSYEKL. CDR3 residues: CASSQDTDIPWEQYF. As DNA, the CDR3 is TGCGCCAGCAGCCAAGATACCGACATCCCCTGGGAGCAGTACTTC.

Written as DNA, the CDR3 is TGTGCCAGCAGCCCTGACAGTAGCAATCAGCCCCAGCATTTT. It specifies CASSPDSSNQPQHF. The chain couples TRBV5-8 to TRBJ1-5; the D gene is possibly TRBD1 (5 bases). The CDR3 spans 14 residues. The germline CDR1 and CDR2 sequences are SGHTS and YDEGEE. The V end was cut by 4 bases, the J end by 0 bases, with 8 bases between.

The chain links TRBV4-2 to TRBJ2-2; the D gene is possibly TRBD1 (5 bases). V was cut by 0 bases and J by 1 base, with 15 bases left in between. The germline CDR1 and CDR2 sequences are LGHNA and YNFKEQ. This CDR3 is built from 18 residues. The CDR3 is CASSQEPRSRENTGELFF. The CDR3 nucleotides are TGTGCCAGCAGCCAAGAGCCAAGATCCAGGGAGAACACCGGGGAGCTGTTTTTT.

The V and J genes are TRBV27 and TRBJ1-1; D might be TRBD1 (6 bases). Germline CDR1 and CDR2: MNHEY and SMNVEV (reference sequence). V was cut by 4 bases and J by 1 base, with 7 bases left in between. This CDR3 is 13 amino acids long. Here the CDR3 reads CASSWTENTEAFF. Written as DNA, the CDR3 is TGTGCCAGCAGTTGGACAGAGAACACTGAAGCTTTCTTT.

This clone turned up a few times. V usage is TRBV19 and J usage is TRBJ1-1; 8 nucleotides agree with TRBD1. V was clipped by 9 bases and J by 5 bases; unmatched bases: 5. This CDR3 region has 12 residues. Germline V gives CDR1 LNHDA, CDR2 SQIVND (reference sequence). CDR3 sequence: CASQGAGTEAFF. The CDR3 DNA reads TGTGCCAGCCAGGGGGCTGGGACTGAAGCTTTCTTT.

The chain employs TRBV27 and TRBJ2-3; tentatively, D is TRBD2 (5 bases). Trimming removed 5 bases from V and 2 bases from J, with 14 bases in between. Germline assignment: CDR1 MNHEY and CDR2 SMNVEV (reference sequence). This CDR3 contains 15 residues. CDR3 DNA sequence: TGTGCCAGCAGTCCGATTCCGGGGAACACAGATACGCAGTATTTT. Amino acid sequence: CASSPIPGNTDTQYF.

The V and J genes are TRBV25-1 and TRBJ1-2; TRBD1 is a possible D gene (6 bases). Trimming removed 5 bases at V and 0 bases at J, with 22 bases between. Germline V lookup: CDR1 MGHDK, CDR2 SYGVNS. The CDR3 sequence is 18 residues long. As DNA, the CDR3 is TGTGCCAGCAGTCCTACCAGGGGCGCGTCCACTACTAACTATGGCTACACCTTC. This encodes CASSPTRGASTTNYGYTF.

This clone came up a few times. The gene calls are TRBV4-1 and TRBJ2-1; 13 bases line up with TRBD2. Germline loops: CDR1 MGHRA, CDR2 YSYEKL. V was pared by 0 bases and J by 8 bases, with 7 bases of the junction left unmatched. This CDR3 has 17 amino acids. The CDR3, as DNA: TGCGCCAGCAGCCAAGAGATACTAGCGGGAGGGCCTCATGAGCAGTTCTTC. This codes for CASSQEILAGGPHEQFF.

V usage is TRBV10-3 and J usage is TRBJ1-4; TRBD1 might be the D (6 bases). This CDR3 spans 13 amino acids. Per the germline V gene, CDR1 is ENHRY and CDR2 is SYGVKD. Trimming stripped 6 bases from V and 8 bases from J, with 13 bases between. CDR3 sequence: CAIRTGLREKLFF. In nucleotides, the CDR3 is TGTGCCATCAGAACAGGGCTTCGAGAAAAACTGTTTTTT.

The rearrangement links TRBV6-6 to TRBJ2-7, with 10 bases matching TRBD1. Trimming cost V 2 bases and J 3 bases; bases outside gene matches: 4. This CDR3 has 15 amino acids. The germline V gene has CDR1 MNHNY and CDR2 SVGAGI (reference sequence). The CDR3 spells CASSYRQGANYEQYF. As DNA, the CDR3 is TGTGCCAGCAGTTACAGACAGGGGGCAAACTACGAGCAGTACTTC.

The chain links TRBV5-1 to TRBJ1-5, with D tentatively TRBD1 (6 bases). CDR1 is SGHRS and CDR2 is YFSETQ in the germline V gene. V lost 4 bases and J lost 1, with 12 bases in between. This CDR3 is built from 15 residues. CDR3 sequence reads: CASSPGDTSNQPQHF. CDR3 DNA sequence: TGCGCCAGCAGCCCCGGGGACACGAGCAATCAGCCCCAGCATTTT.